Listed here are 27 T cell receptor beta chains from one sample, sequenced in a study of blood T cell repertoires in COVID-19. The assay was immunoSEQ multiplex PCR, and TCRdb's table has in-frame clones only and misses some. The table includes about 210,000 clones, less than 90% detected once. Sample: PBMCs or T cells enriched from blood (not recorded which). Receptor source: a woman in her 30s who had been exposed to COVID-19.

This chain links TRBV13 with TRBJ2-3; 9 bases agree with TRBD2. Trimming at V came to 1 base and at J to 6 bases, leaving 5 bases not matched to a gene. CDR1 and CDR2 (germline): PRHDT, FYEKMQ (reference sequence). This CDR3 is 15 amino acids long. The CDR3 region has the DNA TGTGCCAGCAGCTTAGTCTTAGCGGGGGTGGATACGCAGTATTTT. Amino acids: CASSLVLAGVDTQYF.

The sample holds one count of this clone. The chain links TRBV9 to TRBJ2-1; D perhaps matches TRBD1 (5 bases). Germline CDR1 is SGDLS and CDR2 is YYNGEE. This CDR3 has 13 amino acids. V lost 4 bases and J lost 7, with 12 bases in between. The CDR3: CASSSRVANEQFF. CDR3 DNA sequence: TGTGCCAGCAGCTCCAGGGTTGCGAATGAGCAGTTCTTC.

The J gene is TRBJ1-3, the V gene TRBV9; D ambiguous. V lost 3 bases and J 0 bases, leaving 16 bases between the germline ends. CDR1 and CDR2 (germline): SGDLS, YYNGEE. This CDR3 region has 17 residues. DNA of the CDR3: TGTGCCAGCAGCGGGGGTTCTCCGGAGGGCTCTGGAAACACCATATATTTT. It specifies CASSGGSPEGSGNTIYF.

J is TRBJ2-1 and V is TRBV9; D may be TRBD2 (7 bases). V lost 2 bases and J lost 8, with 20 bases in between. The CDR3 runs 16 residues. Germline V CDR1 and CDR2: SGDLS, YYNGEE. The DNA for the CDR3 is TGTGCCAGCAGCGTGGCGGGGGCCCCAAACATAGATGAGCAGTTCTTC. Its protein is CASSVAGAPNIDEQFF. Supplemented by reference TRBV9 and TRBJ2-1, the full variable domain reads DSGVTQTPKHLITATGQRVTLRCSPRSGDLSVYWYQQSLDQGLQFLIQYYNGEERAKGNILERFSAQQFPDLHSELNLSSLELGDSALYFCASSVAGAPNIDEQFFGPGTRLTVL.

CDR3 bases: TGTGCCAGCAGCATCTGGACAGGGGCCAACTATGGCTACACCTTC. This codes for CASSIWTGANYGYTF. The V call is TRBV5-6, the J call TRBJ1-2; TRBD1 matches at 9 bases. The CDR3 covers 15 residues. Trimming at V came to 4 bases and at J to 2 bases, leaving 6 bases not matched to a gene. Germline V gene lookup returns CDR1 SGHDT and CDR2 YYEEEE.

The genes are TRBV4-1 and TRBJ1-2; D is unclear. CDR1 and CDR2 from the germline V gene are MGHRA and YSYEKL. The CDR3 is made up of 15 amino acids. V lost 0 bases and J lost 4, with 12 bases in between. The CDR3 sequence is CASSQDRMEFYGYTF. CDR3 nucleotides: TGCGCCAGCAGCCAAGATCGGATGGAGTTCTATGGCTACACCTTC.

The J gene is TRBJ1-1, the V gene TRBV30; no reliable D call. The CDR3 has 13 residues. Germline V gene sequence: CDR1 GTSNPN, CDR2 SVGIG (reference sequence). V lost 5 bases, J lost 1 base, and 11 bases lay in between. The CDR3 spells CAWAQDGNTEAFF. For the CDR3, the DNA is TGTGCCTGGGCGCAGGATGGGAACACTGAAGCTTTCTTT.

The gene calls are TRBV5-1 and TRBJ2-7; D gene uncertain. The CDR3 is made up of 15 amino acids. Trimming removed 0 bases at V and 2 bases at J, with 12 bases between. Germline values: CDR1 SGHRS, CDR2 YFSETQ. The CDR3, as DNA: TGCGCCAGCAGCTTGGCTGGGCCCCCTACCTACGAGCAGTACTTC. This translates into CASSLAGPPTYEQYF.

This chain uses TRBV30 with TRBJ1-1, with D uncertain. The ends were cut back, 3 bases at V and 0 bases at J, with 8 bases in the middle. This CDR3 has 13 residues. Germline V gives CDR1 GTSNPN, CDR2 SVGIG (reference sequence). The CDR3 nucleotides read TGTGCCTGGAGGGCAACCCTGAACACTGAAGCTTTCTTT. Residues: CAWRATLNTEAFF.

This chain links TRBV11-2 with TRBJ1-6; D is perhaps TRBD1 (6 bases). The germline V and J ends were trimmed by 2 bases and 3 bases, with 8 bases remaining between them. The CDR3 loop spans 15 amino acids. Germline CDR1 and CDR2: SGHAT and FQNNGV. This CDR3 is CASSLSGDYNSPLHF. The CDR3 nucleotides are TGTGCCAGCAGCTTATCAGGGGACTATAATTCACCCCTCCACTTT.

This clone occurred once. Other DNA sequences in the sample encode the same CDR3. The rearrangement uses TRBV5-1 and TRBJ1-2, with TRBD1 matching 8 bases. V shed 1 base, J shed 1 base, and the junction held 0 bases outside the gene matches. This CDR3 has 14 residues. CDR1 is SGHRS, CDR2 YFSETQ, per germline. Here the CDR3 DNA reads TGCGCCAGCAGCTTGACAGGGGGTAACTATGGCTACACCTTC. Its protein product is CASSLTGGNYGYTF.

This chain links TRBV19 with TRBJ2-2; the match to TRBD1 covers 7 bases. Germline lookup yields CDR1 LNHDA and CDR2 SQIVND (reference sequence). J gave up 6 bases and V 3 bases, and 4 bases lay outside the gene matches. The CDR3 has 14 amino acids. The CDR3 protein is CASSIQGVAGELFF. The CDR3 region has the DNA TGTGCCAGTAGTATCCAGGGGGTCGCCGGGGAGCTGTTTTTT.

The chain is built from TRBV5-8 and TRBJ1-2; 8 nucleotides agree with TRBD1. Germline V gene sequence: CDR1 SGHTS, CDR2 YDEGEE. The trim removed 3 bases at V and 2 bases at J, leaving 6 bases unmatched. The CDR3 spans 15 residues. CDR3 nucleotide sequence: TGTGCCAGCAGCTCCCAAAACAGGGGGAACTATGGCTACACCTTC. This codes for CASSSQNRGNYGYTF.

This CDR3 reads CASSKVEQGSSGNTIYF. DNA for the CDR3: TGTGCCAGCAGCAAAGTGGAGCAGGGCTCCTCTGGAAACACCATATATTTT. The genes are TRBV21-1 and TRBJ1-3; TRBD1 is the table's D call and was not checked against the DNA. TRBV21-1 is noted as a pseudogene. The CDR3 runs to 17 residues.

The chain combines TRBV10-3 with TRBJ1-6; no firm D call. The CDR3 is 14 amino acids. The ends were cut back, 3 bases at V and 1 base at J, with 4 bases in the middle. Germline V gene lookup returns CDR1 ENHRY and CDR2 SYGVKD. For the CDR3, the DNA is TGTGCCATCAGTGACGGTTCCTATAATTCACCCCTCCACTTT. Translation gives CAISDGSYNSPLHF.

The chain joins TRBV2 to TRBJ1-5, with D maybe TRBD1 (6 bases). Germline CDR1 reads SNHLY; CDR2 reads FYNNEI. The CDR3 is 14 amino acids. Trimming left V 3 bases short and J 7 bases short, with 13 bases between. The CDR3 sequence: CASSDLRGGQPQHF. CDR3 bases: TGTGCCAGCAGTGATCTCAGGGGTGGACAGCCCCAGCATTTT.

The chain employs TRBV3-1 (or the pseudogene TRBV3-2) and TRBJ2-7, with D maybe TRBD1 (5 bases). Germline V CDR1 and CDR2: LGHDT, YNNKEL (reference sequence). The CDR3 contains 14 residues. V dropped 3 bases and J dropped 0 bases, with 9 bases sitting between them. The CDR3 sequence: CASSHRTTSYEQYF. The CDR3 DNA reads TGTGCCAGCAGCCATCGGACAACCTCCTACGAGCAGTACTTC.

The rearrangement links TRBV5-1 to TRBJ1-4; TRBD1 matches 8 bases. Trimming at V came to 0 bases and at J to 3 bases, leaving 10 bases not matched to a gene. Germline CDR1 SGHRS, CDR2 YFSETQ. The CDR3 contains 18 residues. The CDR3 loop is CASSLVWAQGAPNEKLFF. CDR3 DNA: TGCGCCAGCAGCTTGGTCTGGGCTCAGGGGGCTCCTAATGAAAAACTGTTTTTT.

V is TRBV11-2 and J is TRBJ1-2; tentatively, D is TRBD1 (6 bases). The CDR3 totals 13 residues. Germline V lookup: CDR1 SGHAT, CDR2 FQNNGV. Trimming cost V 5 bases and J 8 bases, with 15 bases left between them. CDR3 sequence reads: CASSRQDLRGYTF. Written as DNA, the CDR3 is TGTGCCAGCAGCCGACAGGATCTGAGAGGCTACACCTTC.

The V and J genes are TRBV28 and TRBJ2-1; 15 bases match TRBD2. From germline, CDR1 is MDHEN and CDR2 SYDVKM. The CDR3 is 17 amino acids. Trimming removed 2 bases from V and 7 bases from J; junction bases left unmatched: 6. CDR3 DNA: TGTGCCAGCAGTTTAGGACTAGCGGGGGGGCCTAGGAATGAGCAGTTCTTC. It translates to CASSLGLAGGPRNEQFF.

This chain links TRBV27 with TRBJ2-3, with 7 bases fitting TRBD1. Trimming removed 5 bases from V and 0 bases from J; junction bases left unmatched: 5. This CDR3 contains 15 residues. Germline CDR1 and CDR2: MNHEY and SMNVEV (reference sequence). The DNA for the CDR3 is TGTGCCAGCAGTACGAGGGGGCCTAGCACAGATACGCAGTATTTT. Its protein is CASSTRGPSTDTQYF.

The V and J genes are TRBV30 and TRBJ2-7, with TRBD1 identical over 10 bases. The CDR3 length is 12 residues. V was pared by 8 bases and J by 5 bases, with 6 bases of the junction left unmatched. CDR1 is GTSNPN and CDR2 is SVGIG in the germline V gene (reference sequence). The CDR3 DNA is TGTGCCGGGGACAGGGGCTACAACGAGCAGTACTTC. Translated: CAGDRGYNEQYF.

The rearrangement links TRBV30 to TRBJ1-2, with D hard to call. Germline V gene sequence: CDR1 GTSNPN, CDR2 SVGIG (reference sequence). This CDR3 is built from 15 residues. The germline V and J ends were trimmed by 0 bases and 7 bases, with 18 bases remaining between them. The DNA of the CDR3 is TGTGCCTGGAGTGTACAGACGGGGAGTGGTGGTGGCTACACCTTC. Protein product: CAWSVQTGSGGGYTF. The full variable domain, in which reference TRBV30 and TRBJ1-2 provide the parts outside the CDR3, is SQTIHQWPATLVQPVGSPLSLECTVEGTSNPNLYWYRQAAGRGLQLLFYSVGIGQISSEVPQNLSASRPQDRQFILSSKKLLLSDSGFYLCAWSVQTGSGGGYTFGSGTRLTVV.

V is TRBV12-5 and J is TRBJ2-7, with D perhaps matching TRBD1 (6 bases). CDR1 is LGHNT, CDR2 FRNRAP, per germline. There are 15 residues in the CDR3. Trimming pared 3 bases from V and 6 bases from J, leaving 18 bases between. The CDR3 spells CASGLQQAGASEQYF. The CDR3 nucleotides read TGTGCTAGTGGTTTACAACAGGCAGGGGCGTCCGAGCAGTACTTC.

The V gene is TRBV2, the J gene TRBJ2-7, with 10 bases lining up with TRBD1. Germline CDR1 and CDR2: SNHLY and FYNNEI. The V gene end was trimmed by 7 bases and the J gene end by 7 bases; junction bases not matched to a gene: 7. This CDR3 is 13 amino acids long. CDR3 nucleotide sequence: TGTGCCAGCACGAGACAGGGGGCGGGAGAGCAGTACTTC. Protein: CASTRQGAGEQYF.

The chain couples TRBV7-8 to TRBJ1-5, with 9 nucleotides matching TRBD1. This CDR3 has 15 amino acids. Germline assignment: CDR1 SGHVS and CDR2 FQNEAQ. Unmatched junction bases numbered 3, after V lost 1 base and J lost 5 bases. This CDR3 reads CASSLGDRDHQPQHF. CDR3 sequence (DNA): TGTGCCAGCAGCTTAGGGGACAGGGATCATCAGCCCCAGCATTTT.

The rearrangement links TRBV11-3 to TRBJ1-6; 7 nucleotides agree with TRBD1. CDR1 SGHNT and CDR2 YENEEA come from the germline V gene. CDR3 length: 14 amino acids. V shed 6 bases, J shed 7 bases, and the junction held 6 bases outside the gene matches. The CDR3 spells CASSFRTGNSPLHF. The CDR3 nucleotides read TGTGCCAGCAGTTTTCGGACAGGCAATTCACCCCTCCACTTT.